The sequence of this T cell receptor beta chain was determined in a study of T cell responses to AZD1222 COVID-19 vaccine. This clone was observed a handful of times. The target antigen is unknown. Repertoires were generated with immunoSEQ multiplex PCR, while TCRdb's copy carries only in-frame clones and drops some. The table records about 73,000 clones, around 89% of them present only once. CDR1 is SNHLY, CDR2 FYNNEI, per germline. V was cut by 3 bases and J by 6 bases, with 15 bases left in between. CDR3 length: 15 amino acids. Findings of the study overall: Of spike-specific TCRs, nearly half reportedly target regions left unmutated in variants.

The TCR sequence derives from an adult in good health. Sequencing used peripheral blood, obtained on day 0 of AZD1222 vaccination. The chain has TRBV2 and TRBJ1-5; D call uncertain. The CDR3 DNA is TGTGCCAGCAGTGATGGGGTCCTCATAAGTCAGCCCCAGCATTTT. Protein product: CASSDGVLISQPQHF. Based on the CDR3 plus reference TRBV2 and TRBJ1-5, the full variable domain is EPEVTQTPSHQVTQMGQEVILRCVPISNHLYFYWYRQILGQKVEFLVSFYNNEISEKSEIFDDQFSVERPDGSNFTLKIRSTKLEDSAMYFCASSDGVLISQPQHFGDGTRLSIL.